The rows below give T cell receptor beta chains drawn from one sample of a study of T cells in Graves' hyperthyroidism and ophthalmopathy. From the multiplex PCR reads, TCRdb called clonotypes with MiXCR, one entry per CDR3 protein. Found here are some 440,000 distinct CDR3 sequences, 15% to 18% of them singletons; the top ten hold almost 8%. The source material was blood. The receptors come from a woman aged 18-35 years with Graves' hyperthyroidism. Both conserved end residues are part of each CDR3. Fields, in order: J gene, CDR3 length, clone size, D gene, V gene, CDR3 DNA, CDR3 protein. The D gene is left open where the match is weak. Not all rows give a size; the values are once, few, many and, for expanded clones, a class.

J: TRBJ2-1
length: 16
size: many
D: NA
V: TRBV5-1
DNA: TGCGCCAGCAGCGCCCGGGACGCAGGGGATCTCGATGAGCAGTTCTTC
CDR3: CASSARDAGDLDEQFF

J: TRBJ2-3
length: 14
size: NA
D: TRBD2
V: TRBV28
DNA: TGTGCCAGCAGTTTGCCCCTAGCGGGAAATACGCAGTATTTT
CDR3: CASSLPLAGNTQYF

J: TRBJ2-7
length: 15
size: many
D: TRBD1
V: TRBV5-1
DNA: TGCGCCAGCAGCTTGAAGCCGGGACAGACCTACGAGCAGTACTTC
CDR3: CASSLKPGQTYEQYF

J: TRBJ2-7
length: 13
size: once
D: NA
V: TRBV5-1
DNA: TGCGCCAGCAGTTCGTCCAGCGGGCTTGAGCAGTACTTC
CDR3: CASSSSSGLEQYF

J: TRBJ1-1
length: 13
size: many
D: TRBD1
V: TRBV29-1
DNA: TGCAGCGTTGAAAACAGGGGGGGCACTGAAGCTTTCTTT
CDR3: CSVENRGGTEAFF

J: TRBJ2-5
length: 15
size: NA
D: TRBD2
V: TRBV6-1
DNA: TGTGCCAGCAGTGAGTCAGCGGGGGTCGAAGAGACCCAGTACTTC
CDR3: CASSESAGVEETQYF

J: TRBJ2-7
length: 14
size: many
D: TRBD1
V: TRBV12-3/TRBV12-4
DNA: TGTGCCAGCACCCCCGGGACAGGGAGATACGAGCAGTACTTC
CDR3: CASTPGTGRYEQYF

J: TRBJ2-7
length: 16
size: many
D: TRBD1
V: TRBV18
DNA: TGTGCCAGCTCACCTATGTCCGGGACAGCCACCTACGAGCAGTACTTC
CDR3: CASSPMSGTATYEQYF

J: TRBJ2-7
length: 14
size: many
D: NA
V: TRBV7-9
DNA: TGTGCCAGCAGCTTCCGTCAGGCAGCCTACGAGCAGTACTTC
CDR3: CASSFRQAAYEQYF

J: TRBJ2-3
length: 15
size: many
D: TRBD2
V: TRBV29-1
DNA: TGCAGCGTTCCTCATAGCGGGGCTACTAGGGATACGCAGTATTTT
CDR3: CSVPHSGATRDTQYF

J: TRBJ1-2
length: 14
size: many
D: NA
V: TRBV7-9
DNA: TGTGCCAGCAGTCCCGGGGGAGCTAACTATGGCTACACCTTC
CDR3: CASSPGGANYGYTF

J: TRBJ2-3
length: 14
size: many
D: NA
V: TRBV20-1
DNA: TGCAGTGCTCCTAGGGGCGGGGGCACAGATACGCAGTATTTT
CDR3: CSAPRGGGTDTQYF

J: TRBJ1-2
length: 13
size: NA
D: TRBD1
V: TRBV19
DNA: TGTGCCAGTAGTAAACAGGGGGCAGACGGCTACACCTTC
CDR3: CASSKQGADGYTF

J: TRBJ2-3
length: 17
size: many
D: NA
V: TRBV7-3
DNA: TGTGCCAGCAGCTTAAACCCAGGAAGCGGGAGCACAGATACGCAGTATTTT
CDR3: CASSLNPGSGSTDTQYF

J: TRBJ2-3
length: 19
size: many
D: NA
V: TRBV7-9
DNA: TGTGCCAGCAGCAACACTCGGCCCCTAATGACGACTAGCACAGATACGCAGTATTTT
CDR3: CASSNTRPLMTTSTDTQYF

J: TRBJ1-1
length: 14
size: many
D: NA
V: TRBV9
DNA: TGTGCCAGCAGCCCAGGATGGGGGGCCACTGAAGCTTTCTTT
CDR3: CASSPGWGATEAFF

J: TRBJ2-2
length: 17
size: few
D: NA
V: TRBV6-1
DNA: TGTGCCAGCAGTGAATTATTTAGGCAGGACCCCCGCCGGGAGCTGTTTTTT
CDR3: CASSELFRQDPRRELFF

J: TRBJ2-5
length: 14
size: NA
D: NA
V: TRBV9
DNA: TGTGCCAGCAGCGTAGAGTGGGGCGCGGAGACCCAGTACTTC
CDR3: CASSVEWGAETQYF

J: TRBJ2-7
length: 14
size: many
D: NA
V: TRBV20-1
DNA: TGCAGTGCTCTTACTGCCCTTGGTTCCTACGAGCAGTACTTC
CDR3: CSALTALGSYEQYF

J: TRBJ2-3
length: 16
size: NA
D: NA
V: TRBV9
DNA: TGTGCCAGCAGCGATCACCCTATGGGGAACGCAGATACGCAGTATTTT
CDR3: CASSDHPMGNADTQYF

J: TRBJ2-7
length: 13
size: many
D: TRBD2
V: TRBV20-1
DNA: TGCAGTGCTATGGGACTAGCGACCTACGAGCAGTACTTC
CDR3: CSAMGLATYEQYF

J: TRBJ2-1
length: 15
size: NA
D: TRBD2
V: TRBV11-2
DNA: TGTGCCAGCAGCGAGACTAGCGGGCACTACAATGAGCAGTTCTTC
CDR3: CASSETSGHYNEQFF

J: TRBJ1-1
length: 15
size: many
D: NA
V: TRBV30
DNA: TGTGCCTGGAGTGAGGTGACAGCCATGAACACTGAAGCTTTCTTT
CDR3: CAWSEVTAMNTEAFF

J: TRBJ2-1
length: 17
size: NA
D: TRBD1
V: TRBV7-2
DNA: TGTGCCAGCAGCTCCCGCCGACCCGGGACAGGGTACAATGAGCAGTTCTTC
CDR3: CASSSRRPGTGYNEQFF

J: TRBJ1-2
length: 14
size: many
D: NA
V: TRBV7-9
DNA: TGTGCCAGCAGCTTACCTACAGGGAACTATGGCTACACCTTC
CDR3: CASSLPTGNYGYTF

J: TRBJ2-7
length: 17
size: once
D: TRBD2
V: TRBV6-1
DNA: TGTGCCAGCAGTGTCGCGGGGGTATGGGGCAGCTCTTACGAGCAGTACTTC
CDR3: CASSVAGVWGSSYEQYF

J: TRBJ1-1
length: 16
size: NA
D: NA
V: TRBV6-5
DNA: TGTGCCAGCAGTTACTCGAAACCCCCAGATAGGACTGAAGCTTTCTTT
CDR3: CASSYSKPPDRTEAFF

J: TRBJ2-1
length: 15
size: NA
D: NA
V: TRBV7-3
DNA: TGTGCCAGCAGCTTAGTAGGGGAGCGGTACAATGAGCAGTTCTTC
CDR3: CASSLVGERYNEQFF

J: TRBJ2-1
length: 19
size: NA
D: TRBD2
V: TRBV12-3/TRBV12-4
DNA: TGTGCCAGCAGTTTAAGTTTTAGCGGGGGGTCTTACTCCTACAATGAGCAGTTCTTC
CDR3: CASSLSFSGGSYSYNEQFF

J: TRBJ1-4
length: 15
size: many
D: NA
V: TRBV6-1
DNA: TGTGCCAGCAGTGAGGGCGACGCAACTAATGAAAAACTGTTTTTT
CDR3: CASSEGDATNEKLFF

J: TRBJ1-5
length: 14
size: many
D: TRBD1
V: TRBV6-1
DNA: TGTGCCAGCACTGGGACAGCGGACGGGCAGCCCCAGCATTTT
CDR3: CASTGTADGQPQHF

J: TRBJ2-7
length: 14
size: many
D: TRBD1
V: TRBV12-3/TRBV12-4
DNA: TGTGCCAGCAGCATGACAGGGATGAGGCACGAGCAGTACTTC
CDR3: CASSMTGMRHEQYF

J: TRBJ1-6
length: 13
size: NA
D: NA
V: TRBV10-3
DNA: TGTGCCATCAAGGAAAGGGACAATTCACCCCTCCACTTT
CDR3: CAIKERDNSPLHF

J: TRBJ2-5
length: 15
size: many
D: TRBD2
V: TRBV20-1
DNA: TGCAGTGCTAGTGAACTAGCGGGGGCCCAAGAGACCCAGTACTTC
CDR3: CSASELAGAQETQYF

J: TRBJ2-7
length: 14
size: few
D: NA
V: TRBV2
DNA: TGTGCCAGCAGGGGGGGAACAGTCCCCTACGAGCAGTACTTC
CDR3: CASRGGTVPYEQYF